The 16 T cell receptor beta chains presented below share a single source sample, sequenced in a study of blood T cell repertoires in COVID-19. Measured with immunoSEQ multiplex PCR; TCRdb has only the in-frame clones, and not every one. Here the sample spans tens of thousands of clones, roughly 80% being singletons. What was sequenced was peripheral blood. These receptors originate from a human donor in a cohort sampled during active COVID-19.

The chain has TRBV14 and TRBJ2-1; 10 nucleotides agree with TRBD2. This CDR3 is 16 amino acids long. Germline loops: CDR1 SGHDN, CDR2 FVKESK. V gave up 4 bases and J gave up 7 bases; unmatched junction bases: 10. CDR3 coding DNA: TGTGCCAGCAGCCTAGCGGGAGGCCCCTTATTGAATGAGCAGTTCTTC. This encodes CASSLAGGPLLNEQFF.

The chain combines TRBV7-2 with TRBJ2-2; D is perhaps TRBD1 (6 bases). The CDR3 is made up of 17 amino acids. Deletions cut 1 base from V and 7 bases from J, with 19 bases between. Germline assignment: CDR1 SGHTA and CDR2 FQGNSA. Written as DNA, the CDR3 is TGTGCCAGCAGCTTAGGGGTGTTCGGGACACTTTACGGGGAGCTGTTTTTT. It codes for CASSLGVFGTLYGELFF. The whole variable domain, remainder taken from reference TRBV7-2 and TRBJ2-2, is GAGVSQSPSNKVTEKGKDVELRCDPISGHTALYWYRQSLGQGLEFLIYFQGNSAPDKSGLPSDRFSAERTGGSVSTLTIQRTQQEDSAVYLCASSLGVFGTLYGELFFGEGSRLTVL.

The chain combines TRBV11-1 with TRBJ2-1, with 11 bases lining up with TRBD1. Germline V gives CDR1 SGHAT, CDR2 FQDESV (reference sequence). The V gene end was trimmed by 2 bases and the J gene end by 9 bases; junction bases not matched to a gene: 9. The CDR3 loop spans 16 amino acids. CDR3 DNA sequence: TGTGCCAGCAGCTTATTTTCAGGACAGGGGGCGGGTGAGCAGTTCTTC. Its protein is CASSLFSGQGAGEQFF. The entire variable domain, with the rest obtained from reference TRBV11-1 and TRBJ2-1, is as follows: EAEVAQSPRYKITEKSQAVAFWCDPISGHATLYWYRQILGQGPELLVQFQDESVVDDSQLPKDRFSAERLKGVDSTLKIQPAELGDSAMYLCASSLFSGQGAGEQFFGPGTRLTVL.

The chain uses TRBV24-1 and TRBJ2-2; D may be TRBD1 (5 bases). Germline V gene data show CDR1 as KGHDR and CDR2 as SFDVKD. V was trimmed by 6 bases and J by 1 base, leaving 5 bases between them. This CDR3 is built from 13 residues. The CDR3 bases are TGTGCCACCAGTAGGGGGAACACCGGGGAGCTGTTTTTT. The encoded protein is CATSRGNTGELFF.

The rearrangement joins TRBV29-1 to TRBJ2-1, with D perhaps TRBD1 (5 bases). V was trimmed by 2 bases and J by 2 bases, leaving 10 bases between them. Germline V CDR1 and CDR2: SQVTM, ANQGSEA. This CDR3 contains 14 residues. CDR3 residues: CSVEHQGAYNEQFF. In nucleotides, the CDR3 is TGCAGCGTTGAACACCAGGGCGCCTACAATGAGCAGTTCTTC.

This chain connects TRBV28 to TRBJ1-1, with 12 positions matching TRBD1. Germline lookup yields CDR1 MDHEN and CDR2 SYDVKM. V lost 6 bases to trimming and J lost 0 bases; unmatched junction nucleotides: 5. The CDR3 has 16 amino acids. The CDR3 here is CASSRDRGRMNTEAFF. CDR3 DNA sequence: TGTGCCAGCAGCAGGGACAGGGGGCGAATGAACACTGAAGCTTTCTTT.

The chain links TRBV19 to TRBJ1-4, with 7 bases fitting TRBD1. The CDR3 is 15 amino acids. V trimming: 5 bases; J trimming: 1 base; junction bases outside the gene matches: 4. Per the germline V gene, CDR1 is LNHDA and CDR2 is SQIVND (reference sequence). CDR3 in amino acids: CASSPGQVTNEKLFF. The CDR3 region has the DNA TGTGCCAGTAGTCCTGGACAGGTAACTAATGAAAAACTGTTTTTT.

The V gene is TRBV2, the J gene TRBJ1-1; no firm D call. Between the trimmed V and J ends, which lost 0 bases and 6 bases, there was a span of 14 bases. Per the germline V gene, CDR1 is SNHLY and CDR2 is FYNNEI. The CDR3 has 15 residues. This CDR3 reads CASSEALRGRAEAFF. As DNA, the CDR3 is TGTGCCAGCAGTGAAGCGCTTCGGGGTCGCGCTGAAGCTTTCTTT.

The sample holds a few counts of this clone. J is TRBJ2-1 and V is TRBV10-3, with TRBD1 matching over 7 bases. The CDR3 length is 15 residues. The V gene's germline CDR1 is ENHRY and CDR2 SYGVKD. V lost 3 bases and J lost 8; bases outside the gene matches: 10. CDR3 in DNA: TGTGCCATCAGTGACCGAGGACAGGCTAGGGATGAGCAGTTCTTC. Protein: CAISDRGQARDEQFF.

The J gene is TRBJ1-2, the V gene TRBV19; TRBD1 matches 8 bases. V dropped 1 base and J dropped 8; count of bases not matched to a gene: 9. The CDR3 consists of 15 residues. Germline CDR1 LNHDA, CDR2 SQIVND (reference sequence). CDR3 protein: CASSIGGQGRWGYTF. In nucleotides, the CDR3 is TGTGCCAGTAGTATAGGAGGACAGGGCCGTTGGGGCTACACCTTC.

The chain links TRBV5-4 to TRBJ2-7; 10 bases match TRBD2. The CDR3 is 16 amino acids. V lost 3 bases and J lost 7; bases outside the gene matches: 13. Germline CDR1 is SGHNT and CDR2 is YYREEE (reference sequence). Here the CDR3 reads CASSSKAGGPLREQYF. Here the CDR3 DNA reads TGTGCCAGCAGCTCGAAAGCGGGAGGGCCTCTTCGTGAGCAGTACTTC.

The chain couples TRBV28 to TRBJ1-5; D not resolved. This CDR3 has 12 amino acids. With 6 bases removed from V and 7 bases from J, the gap between germline ends came to 10 bases. Per germline, CDR1 MDHEN and CDR2 SYDVKM. The CDR3 sequence is CASREGSQPQHF. The CDR3 DNA reads TGTGCCAGCAGGGAGGGTAGCCAGCCCCAGCATTTT.

This clone occurred a few times. CDR3 DNA sequence: TGTGCCAGTAGTATAGGGAACTCGCGGGAGACCCAGTACTTC. Translation: CASSIGNSRETQYF. The V and J genes are TRBV19 and TRBJ2-5; no reliable D call. The CDR3 has 14 residues. The V gene's germline CDR1 is LNHDA and CDR2 SQIVND (reference sequence). V was clipped by 1 base and J by 5 bases, with 11 bases between them.

The chain is built from TRBV4-1 and TRBJ1-1, with 8 bases matching TRBD1. The CDR3 has 13 residues. The V gene's germline CDR1 is MGHRA and CDR2 YSYEKL. Losses at the gene ends were 0 bases for V and 9 bases for J; bases not matched to a gene: 3. The CDR3 region is CASSQERTGKAFF. The CDR3, as DNA: TGCGCCAGCAGCCAAGAAAGGACAGGGAAAGCTTTCTTT.

The J gene is TRBJ1-1, the V gene TRBV19, with D unresolved. The V and J ends lost 4 bases and 4 bases respectively, with 13 bases between them. The CDR3 has 14 residues. Germline V gene lookup returns CDR1 LNHDA and CDR2 SQIVND (reference sequence). DNA for the CDR3: TGTGCCAGTAGTAGAGAGGGTCGGGGCACTGAAGCTTTCTTT. Translating it yields CASSREGRGTEAFF.

The chain is built from TRBV7-9 and TRBJ2-6; TRBD1 matches 7 bases. Trimming removed 0 bases from V and 0 bases from J; junction bases left unmatched: 8. The CDR3 is 19 residues long. Germline CDR1 and CDR2: SEHNR and FQNEAQ (reference sequence). The CDR3 DNA is TGTGCCAGCAGCTTAGCGAGGGGGCCTCAACCCTCTGGGGCCAACGTCCTGACTTTC. It is translated as CASSLARGPQPSGANVLTF.